This T cell receptor (beta chain) stems from a study of PD-L1 blockade in urothelial cancer. About the study: Patients' atezolizumab regimen, 1,200 mg intravenously every 3 weeks, began in about 2014. T cell content in blood samples showed a median of 141,255.

Time point specified: peripheral blood 6 weeks after treatment start. The CDR3 covers 19 residues. Germline lookup yields CDR1 SGHTA and CDR2 FQGTGA. The V segment lost 5 bases and the J segment 6 bases; nucleotides outside the gene matches: 22. This table comes from immunoSEQ multiplex PCR, and its TCRdb copy is limited to in-frame clones, with some not included. The table has approximately 44,000 clones, 75% to 95% seen once; the top ten hold 6% to 9.5%. This sequence joins TRBV7-3 and TRBJ2-7, with 10 bases aligning to TRBD2. This sample comprised PBMCs, obtained around atezolizumab (anti-PD-L1) treatment. This TCR derives from a man aged 65 to 79 with urothelial cancer. The CDR3 nucleotides read TGTGCCAGCAGCCTATTACCCCCCTCTAGCGGGAGAGTCGCCGGCGAGCAGTACTTC. Residues: CASSLLPPSSGRVAGEQYF.